These 11 T cell receptor beta chains share one sample of origin, sequenced in a study of OX40 agonist ivuxolimab in advanced cancers. TCRdb's table, derived via immunoSEQ multiplex PCR, lists solely in-frame clones and lacks some. Among roughly 71,000 clones listed, about 79% were seen once. The sample here was CD4+ or CD8+ T cells sorted from blood, taken in a trial of the OX40 agonist ivuxolimab. These receptors all come from an adult with an advanced solid tumor such as melanoma, head and neck, liver or kidney cancer.

This clone showed up just a few times. This chain links TRBV18 with TRBJ2-7; D perhaps matches TRBD2 (6 bases). Germline V gives CDR1 KGHSH, CDR2 LQKENI. Trimming removed 2 bases from V and 5 bases from J, with 16 bases in between. The CDR3 covers 15 residues. The CDR3 DNA reads TGTGCCAGCTCACCAAGGGTGGAGGGCACTGACGAGCAGTACTTC. Encoded protein: CASSPRVEGTDEQYF.

The chain joins TRBV19 to TRBJ1-1; the D is unclear. This CDR3 contains 14 residues. The germline V and J ends were trimmed by 4 bases and 0 bases, with 9 bases remaining between them. CDR1 and CDR2 from the germline V gene are LNHDA and SQIVND (reference sequence). The CDR3 here is CASSRIQLNTEAFF. In nucleotides, the CDR3 is TGTGCCAGTAGTAGGATACAGTTGAACACTGAAGCTTTCTTT.

The CDR3 DNA reads as TGTGCCAGCAGTGAATTTGGTGGCGCCGGTCGGGAGCAGTTCTTC. The encoded protein is CASSEFGGAGREQFF. V gene TRBV25-1 combines with J gene TRBJ2-1; D gene unclear. The V gene lost 1 base and the J gene lost 10 bases, with 17 bases spanning the gap. The germline V gene encodes CDR1 MGHDK and CDR2 SYGVNS. The length of the CDR3 is 15 residues. Supplemented by reference TRBV25-1 and TRBJ2-1, the full variable domain reads EADIYQTPRYLVIGTGKKITLECSQTMGHDKMYWYQQDPGMELHLIHYSYGVNSTEKGDLSSESTVSRIRTEHFPLTLESARPSHTSQYLCASSEFGGAGREQFFGPGTRLTVL.

The chain is built from TRBV20-1 and TRBJ1-1; the D is unclear. V shed 2 bases and J shed 7 bases, with 8 bases lying between them. Germline CDR1 is DFQATT and CDR2 is SNEGSKA (reference sequence). The CDR3 runs to 11 residues. This chain's CDR3 is CSARPTHEAFF. CDR3 sequence (DNA): TGCAGTGCTAGACCGACCCATGAAGCTTTCTTT.

This rearrangement joins TRBV28 to TRBJ2-2; the D gene is possibly TRBD2 (5 bases). V was shortened by 5 bases and J by 5 bases, with 12 bases between the two germline ends. The CDR3 covers 14 residues. Germline CDR1 MDHEN, CDR2 SYDVKM. CDR3 in DNA: TGTGCCAGCAGTCCCTGGACGGGAACCGGGGAGCTGTTTTTT. Its protein product is CASSPWTGTGELFF.

CDR3 DNA sequence: TGTGCCAGCAGCCCAGGGACAGGGGGCTCCTACGAGCAGTACTTC. This encodes CASSPGTGGSYEQYF. The V gene is TRBV13, the J gene TRBJ2-7, with 11 bases aligning to TRBD1. The trim removed 5 bases at V and 0 bases at J, leaving 3 bases unmatched. This CDR3 has 15 amino acids. Germline CDR1 PRHDT, CDR2 FYEKMQ (reference sequence).

The chain has TRBV19 and TRBJ1-2; D possibly corresponds to TRBD1 (5 bases). Germline V gene data show CDR1 as LNHDA and CDR2 as SQIVND (reference sequence). The CDR3 runs to 14 residues. V was cut by 7 bases and J by 8 bases, with 20 bases left in between. CDR3 DNA: TGTGCCAGTACCCCTGGGTGGGGACTGAGCGGCTACACCTTC. This encodes CASTPGWGLSGYTF.

This chain uses TRBV4-3 with TRBJ2-5, with 7 bases aligning to TRBD2. CDR3 length: 15 residues. The V segment lost 3 bases and the J segment 2 bases; nucleotides outside the gene matches: 6. Germline loops: CDR1 LGHNA, CDR2 YSLEER. CDR3 region: CASSHYQGGQETQYF. The CDR3 coding sequence is TGCGCCAGCAGCCACTATCAGGGAGGGCAAGAGACCCAGTACTTC.

The genes are TRBV5-4 and TRBJ2-1; D possibly corresponds to TRBD1 (5 bases). Germline-derived CDR1 and CDR2 are SGHNT and YYREEE (reference sequence). Trimming removed 5 bases from V and 4 bases from J, with 16 bases in between. CDR3 length: 15 residues. The CDR3: CASRKGQGHYNEQFF. The DNA of the CDR3 is TGTGCCAGCAGAAAAGGTCAGGGCCATTACAATGAGCAGTTCTTC.

This clone was seen just once. The V call is TRBV4-3, the J call TRBJ2-3; no clear D gene. The CDR3 contains 15 residues. V was cut by 0 bases and J by 7 bases, with 14 bases left in between. The germline V gene encodes CDR1 LGHNA and CDR2 YSLEER. In DNA form, the CDR3 reads TGCGCCAGCAGCCAAGATACCACTGACGGCAATACGCAGTATTTT. This translates into CASSQDTTDGNTQYF.

The genes are TRBV4-3 and TRBJ2-1, with 13 nucleotides matching TRBD2. This CDR3 contains 16 residues. Trimming removed 0 bases from V and 6 bases from J; junction bases left unmatched: 2. The germline V gene encodes CDR1 LGHNA and CDR2 YSLEER. The CDR3 bases are TGCGCCAGCAGCCAAGAAGGACTAGCGGGAGTCAATGAGCAGTTCTTC. Translated: CASSQEGLAGVNEQFF.